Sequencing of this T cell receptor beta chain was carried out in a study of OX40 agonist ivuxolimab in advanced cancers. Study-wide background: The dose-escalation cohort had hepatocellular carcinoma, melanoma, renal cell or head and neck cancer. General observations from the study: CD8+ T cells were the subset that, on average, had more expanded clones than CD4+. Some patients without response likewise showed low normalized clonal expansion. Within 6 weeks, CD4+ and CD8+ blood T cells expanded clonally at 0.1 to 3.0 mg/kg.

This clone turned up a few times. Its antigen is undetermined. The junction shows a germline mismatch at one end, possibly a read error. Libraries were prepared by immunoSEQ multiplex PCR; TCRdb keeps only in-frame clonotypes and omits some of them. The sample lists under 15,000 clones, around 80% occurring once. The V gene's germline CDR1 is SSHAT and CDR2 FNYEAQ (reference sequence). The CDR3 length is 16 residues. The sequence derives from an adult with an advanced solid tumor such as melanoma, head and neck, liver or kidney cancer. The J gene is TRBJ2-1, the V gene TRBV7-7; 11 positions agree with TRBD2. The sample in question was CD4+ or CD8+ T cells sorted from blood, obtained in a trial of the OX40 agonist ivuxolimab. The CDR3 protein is CASSPVAGGHLNEQFF. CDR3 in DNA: TGTGCTAGCAGCCCCGTAGCGGGAGGGCATTTAAATGAGCAGTTCTTC.